The sequence of this T cell receptor (beta chain) was determined in a study of blood T cell repertoires in COVID-19. Method: immunoSEQ multiplex PCR; TCRdb's copy keeps in-frame clones and lacks some. Of about 110,000 clones detected, approximately 90% appear once; the ten largest clones hold 6.5% to 10%. The ends were cut back, 0 bases at V and 5 bases at J, with 7 bases in the middle. Germline V gene data show CDR1 as SGHVS and CDR2 as FQNEAQ. The CDR3 spans 14 residues. The receptor comes from a woman in her 70s who had recovered from COVID-19. The chain employs TRBV7-8 and TRBJ2-2; D remains unclear. Sequenced: peripheral blood. Here the CDR3 reads CASSLAVRTGELFF. The CDR3 DNA follows: TGTGCCAGCAGCTTAGCGGTACGGACCGGGGAGCTGTTTTTT.